This paragraph covers one T cell receptor beta chain sequence. These data originate in a study of cytomegalovirus exposure and HLA in healthy donors. The PCR was carried out with 60 Vbeta primers and 13 Jbeta primers. Using immunoSEQ multiplex PCR, the repertoire was profiled, and TCRdb retains in-frame clones only, with some absent. Recorded for this sample: about 130,000 clones. The sequence was collected from a man between 18 and 35 years old in good health and CMV-seronegative. The sample taken for sequencing was PBMCs.

This chain's CDR3 is CAISVGAQGRGAFF. The CDR3, as DNA: TGTGCCATCAGTGTGGGCGCACAGGGAAGGGGAGCTTTCTTT. The chain is built from TRBV10-3 and TRBJ1-1, with a weak D call TRBD1 (6 bases). Germline CDR1 is ENHRY and CDR2 is SYGVKD. This CDR3 has 14 residues. Trimming shortened V by 4 bases and J by 10 bases, and 19 bases separated the two germline ends.